This T cell receptor (beta chain) was sequenced during a study of blood T cell repertoires in COVID-19. Study-wide context: Samples representing acute and convalescent COVID-19 were sourced from the United States, Italy and Spain.

Looked up from germline, CDR1 is SEHNR and CDR2 is FQNEAQ (reference sequence). There are 14 residues in the CDR3. V was cut by 4 bases and J by 1 base, with 7 bases left in between. Study processing details: Reference gene primers were amplified, and this amplification served to estimate nucleated cell counts. TCRdb's table, derived via immunoSEQ multiplex PCR, lists solely in-frame clones and lacks some. D and trimming were read from the DNA, whereas the V and J calls and clone size are those reported in that table. Of some 150,000 clones in the sample, about 89% were seen once. J is TRBJ2-2 and V is TRBV7-9; tentative D call: TRBD2 (6 bases). The receptor's source is a man aged 50-60 years with acute or convalescent COVID-19. Sequenced: peripheral blood. In nucleotides, the CDR3 is TGTGCCAGCAGCTCGCGGGGGAACACCGGGGAGCTGTTTTTT. The encoded protein is CASSSRGNTGELFF.